This T cell receptor (beta chain) was documented in a study of sequential checkpoint blockade in melanoma. About the research overall: About 90 pretreatment tumor DNA samples were TCRβ immunosequenced. Twenty-two patients had matched tumor biopsies before treatment and at week 13 after nivolumab or ipilimumab alone.

Study-wide findings and caveats: Mutational load did not correlate with tumor T-cell fraction or clonality.

The assay was immunoSEQ multiplex PCR, and TCRdb's table has in-frame clones only and misses some. Of about 20,000 clones detected, 26% appear once; the ten largest clones hold about 7.2%. Treatment reported: randomized to nivolumab then ipilimumab (arm A) or the reverse (arm B). The table lists this clone with a few counts. Its specificity is not known. This CDR3 region has 12 residues. V lost 7 bases and J lost 7, with 16 bases in between. Germline V gene sequence: CDR1 SQVTM, CDR2 ANQGSEA. Sequenced here: tumor tissue (inferred from file names), sampled from a patient given nivolumab and ipilimumab in sequence. The chain combines TRBV29-1 with TRBJ1-1; maybe TRBD1 (6 bases). This clonotype was sampled from a human donor with melanoma. The CDR3 bases are TGCAGCGGTGAGGGACAAGGTGTTGAAGCTTTCTTT. The encoded protein is CSGEGQGVEAFF.